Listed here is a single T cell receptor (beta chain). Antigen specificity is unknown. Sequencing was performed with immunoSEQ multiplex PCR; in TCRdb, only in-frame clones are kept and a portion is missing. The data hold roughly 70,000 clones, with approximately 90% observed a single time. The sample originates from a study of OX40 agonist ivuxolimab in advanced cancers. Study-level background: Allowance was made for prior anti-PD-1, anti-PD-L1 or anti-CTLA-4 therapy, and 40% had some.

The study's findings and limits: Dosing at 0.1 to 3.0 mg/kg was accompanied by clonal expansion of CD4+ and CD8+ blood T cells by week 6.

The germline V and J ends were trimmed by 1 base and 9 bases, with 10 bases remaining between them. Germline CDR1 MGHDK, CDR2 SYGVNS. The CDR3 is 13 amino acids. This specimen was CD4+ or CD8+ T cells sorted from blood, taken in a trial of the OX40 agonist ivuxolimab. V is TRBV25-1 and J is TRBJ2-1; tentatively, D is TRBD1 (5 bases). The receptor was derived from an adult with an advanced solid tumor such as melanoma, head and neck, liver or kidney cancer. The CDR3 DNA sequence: TGTGCCAGCAGTGAATCAGGGTGGGGTGAGCAGTTCTTC. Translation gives CASSESGWGEQFF. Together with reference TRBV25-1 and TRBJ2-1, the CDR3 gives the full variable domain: EADIYQTPRYLVIGTGKKITLECSQTMGHDKMYWYQQDPGMELHLIHYSYGVNSTEKGDLSSESTVSRIRTEHFPLTLESARPSHTSQYLCASSESGWGEQFFGPGTRLTVL.